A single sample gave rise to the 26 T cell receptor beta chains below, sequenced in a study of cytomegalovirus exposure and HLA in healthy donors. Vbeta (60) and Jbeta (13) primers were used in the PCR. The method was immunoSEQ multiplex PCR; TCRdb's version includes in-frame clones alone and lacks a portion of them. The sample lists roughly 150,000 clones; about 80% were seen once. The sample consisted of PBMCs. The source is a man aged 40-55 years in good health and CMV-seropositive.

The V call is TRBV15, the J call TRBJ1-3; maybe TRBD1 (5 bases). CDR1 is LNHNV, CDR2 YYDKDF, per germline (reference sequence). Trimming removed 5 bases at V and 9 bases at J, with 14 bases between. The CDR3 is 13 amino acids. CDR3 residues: CATSEWGEVTIYF. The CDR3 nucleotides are TGTGCCACCAGCGAATGGGGGGAAGTCACCATATATTTT.

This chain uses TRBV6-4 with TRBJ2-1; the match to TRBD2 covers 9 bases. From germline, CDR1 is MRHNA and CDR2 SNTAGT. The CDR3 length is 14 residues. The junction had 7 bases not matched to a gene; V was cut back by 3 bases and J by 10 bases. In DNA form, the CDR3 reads TGTGCCAGCAGTGAGGAACTAGCGGGCAGAGAGCAGTTCTTC. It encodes CASSEELAGREQFF.

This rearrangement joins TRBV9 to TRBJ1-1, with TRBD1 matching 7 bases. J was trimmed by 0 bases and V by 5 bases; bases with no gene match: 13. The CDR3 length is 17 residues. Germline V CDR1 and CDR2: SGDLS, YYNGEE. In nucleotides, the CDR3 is TGTGCCAGCAGTCGAACAGGGGTTAGAACCATGAACACTGAAGCTTTCTTT. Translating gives CASSRTGVRTMNTEAFF.

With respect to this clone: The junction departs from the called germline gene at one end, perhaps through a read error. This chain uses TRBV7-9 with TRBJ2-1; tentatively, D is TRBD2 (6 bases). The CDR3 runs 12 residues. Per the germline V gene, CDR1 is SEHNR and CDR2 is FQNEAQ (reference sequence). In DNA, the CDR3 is TGTTCCAGCAGTCCGCCGGGGGATGAGCAGTTCTTC. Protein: CSSSPPGDEQFF.

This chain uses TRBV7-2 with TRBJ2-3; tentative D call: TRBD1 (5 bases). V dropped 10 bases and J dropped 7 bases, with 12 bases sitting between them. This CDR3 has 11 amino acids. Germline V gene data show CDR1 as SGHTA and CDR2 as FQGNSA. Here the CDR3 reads CATGAVHTQYF. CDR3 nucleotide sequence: TGTGCCACTGGGGCGGTTCATACGCAGTATTTT. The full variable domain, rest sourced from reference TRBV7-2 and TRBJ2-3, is GAGVSQSPSNKVTEKGKDVELRCDPISGHTALYWYRQSLGQGLEFLIYFQGNSAPDKSGLPSDRFSAERTGGSVSTLTIQRTQQEDSAVYLCATGAVHTQYFGPGTRLTVL.

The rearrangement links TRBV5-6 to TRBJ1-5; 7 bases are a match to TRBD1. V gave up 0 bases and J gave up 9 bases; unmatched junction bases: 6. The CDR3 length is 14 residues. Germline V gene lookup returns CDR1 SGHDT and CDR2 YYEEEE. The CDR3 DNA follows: TGTGCCAGCAGCTTGGGGCAGGGGGAGCGGCCCCAGCATTTT. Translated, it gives CASSLGQGERPQHF.

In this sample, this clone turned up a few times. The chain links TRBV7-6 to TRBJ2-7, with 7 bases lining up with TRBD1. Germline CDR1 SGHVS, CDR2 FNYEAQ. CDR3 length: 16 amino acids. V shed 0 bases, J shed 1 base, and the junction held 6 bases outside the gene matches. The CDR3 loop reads CASSLAIGGLSYEQYF. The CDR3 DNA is TGTGCCAGCAGCTTAGCCATAGGGGGCTTATCCTACGAGCAGTACTTC.

The chain's CDR3 is CASSLGLADEQYF. The CDR3 region has the DNA TGCGCCAGCAGCTTGGGACTAGCTGACGAGCAGTACTTC. The chain combines TRBV5-1 with TRBJ2-7; TRBD2 matches 7 bases. The CDR3 runs 13 residues. Per germline, CDR1 SGHRS and CDR2 YFSETQ. V trimming: 0 bases; J trimming: 5 bases; junction bases outside the gene matches: 2.

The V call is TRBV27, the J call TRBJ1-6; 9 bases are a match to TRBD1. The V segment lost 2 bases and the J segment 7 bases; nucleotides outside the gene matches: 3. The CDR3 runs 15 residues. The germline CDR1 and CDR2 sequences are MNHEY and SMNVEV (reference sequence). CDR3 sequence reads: CASSLLGQGNSPLHF. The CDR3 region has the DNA TGTGCCAGCAGTTTACTGGGACAGGGAAATTCACCCCTCCACTTT.

The CDR3 DNA sequence: TGCAGCGTGCAGGGACAGGGGGTTGGCTACACCTTC. This translates into CSVQGQGVGYTF. This chain uses TRBV29-1 with TRBJ1-2; the match to TRBD1 covers 11 bases. This CDR3 is built from 12 residues. The germline gives CDR1 SQVTM, CDR2 ANQGSEA. V shed 6 bases and J 7 bases; nucleotides not matched to a gene: 4.

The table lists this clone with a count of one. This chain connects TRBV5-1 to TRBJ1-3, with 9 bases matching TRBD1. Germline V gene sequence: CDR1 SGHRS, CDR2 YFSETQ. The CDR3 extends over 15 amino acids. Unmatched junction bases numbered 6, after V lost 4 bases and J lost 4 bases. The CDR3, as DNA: TGCGCCAGCAGCAGGTGGACAGGGGAGGGAAACACCATATATTTT. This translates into CASSRWTGEGNTIYF.

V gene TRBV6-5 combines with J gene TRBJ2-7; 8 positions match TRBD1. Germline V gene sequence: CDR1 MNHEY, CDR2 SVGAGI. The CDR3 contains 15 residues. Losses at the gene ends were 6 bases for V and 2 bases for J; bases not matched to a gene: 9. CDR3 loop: CASSKDREATYEQYF. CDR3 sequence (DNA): TGTGCCAGCAGCAAGGACAGGGAAGCTACCTACGAGCAGTACTTC.

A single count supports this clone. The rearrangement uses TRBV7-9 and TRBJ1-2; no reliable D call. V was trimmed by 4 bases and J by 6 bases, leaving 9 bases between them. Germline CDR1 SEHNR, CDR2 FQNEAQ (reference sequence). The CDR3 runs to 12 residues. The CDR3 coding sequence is TGTGCCAGCAGCTCGACTGGCGATGGCTACACCTTC. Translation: CASSSTGDGYTF.

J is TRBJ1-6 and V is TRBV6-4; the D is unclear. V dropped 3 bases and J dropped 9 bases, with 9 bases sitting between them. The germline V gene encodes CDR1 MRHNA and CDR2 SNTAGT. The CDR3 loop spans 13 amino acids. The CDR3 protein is CASSEAVLSPLHF. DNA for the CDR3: TGTGCCAGCAGTGAGGCGGTACTTTCACCCCTCCACTTT.

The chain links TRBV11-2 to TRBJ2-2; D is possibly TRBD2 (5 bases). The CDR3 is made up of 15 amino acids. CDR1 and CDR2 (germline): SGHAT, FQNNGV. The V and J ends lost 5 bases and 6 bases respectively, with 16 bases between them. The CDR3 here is CASSPTSVVAGELFF. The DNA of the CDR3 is TGTGCCAGCAGCCCCACTAGTGTTGTGGCCGGGGAGCTGTTTTTT.

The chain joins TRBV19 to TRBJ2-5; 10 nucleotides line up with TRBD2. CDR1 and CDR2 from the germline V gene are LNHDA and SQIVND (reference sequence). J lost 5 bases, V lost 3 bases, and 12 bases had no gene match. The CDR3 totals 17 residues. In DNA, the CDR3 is TGTGCCAGTAGTATCCATCTGCTAGCGGGAGCAACCGAGACCCAGTACTTC. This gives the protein CASSIHLLAGATETQYF.

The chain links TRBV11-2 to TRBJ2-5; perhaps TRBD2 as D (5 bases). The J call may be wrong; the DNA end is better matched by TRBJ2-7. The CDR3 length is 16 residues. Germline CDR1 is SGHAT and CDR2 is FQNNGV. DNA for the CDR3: TGTGCCAGCAGCTTAGTACTTGGACTCTCCTCCTACGAGCAGTACTTC. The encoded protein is CASSLVLGLSSYEQYF.

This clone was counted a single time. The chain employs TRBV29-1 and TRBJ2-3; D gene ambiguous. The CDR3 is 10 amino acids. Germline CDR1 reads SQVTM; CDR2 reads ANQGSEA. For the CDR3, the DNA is TGCGCGACTTACACAGATACGCAGTATTTT. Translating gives CATYTDTQYF.

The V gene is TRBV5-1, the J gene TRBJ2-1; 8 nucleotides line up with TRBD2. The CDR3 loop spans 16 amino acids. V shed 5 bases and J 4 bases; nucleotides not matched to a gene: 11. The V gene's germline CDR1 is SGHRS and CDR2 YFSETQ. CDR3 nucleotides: TGCGCCAGCAGTTTTGGACTAGCTGATATATACAATGAGCAGTTCTTC. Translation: CASSFGLADIYNEQFF. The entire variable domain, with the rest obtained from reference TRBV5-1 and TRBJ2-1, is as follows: KAGVTQTPRYLIKTRGQQVTLSCSPISGHRSVSWYQQTPGQGLQFLFEYFSETQRNKGNFPGRFSGRQFSNSRSEMNVSTLELGDSALYLCASSFGLADIYNEQFFGPGTRLTVL.

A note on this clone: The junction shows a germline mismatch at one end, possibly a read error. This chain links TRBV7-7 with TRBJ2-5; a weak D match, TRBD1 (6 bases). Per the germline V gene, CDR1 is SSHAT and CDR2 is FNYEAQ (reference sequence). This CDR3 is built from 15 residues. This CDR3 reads CASSAGVTRQETQYF. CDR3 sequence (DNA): TGTGCTAGCAGCGCAGGGGTCACTAGGCAGGAGACCCAGTACTTC.

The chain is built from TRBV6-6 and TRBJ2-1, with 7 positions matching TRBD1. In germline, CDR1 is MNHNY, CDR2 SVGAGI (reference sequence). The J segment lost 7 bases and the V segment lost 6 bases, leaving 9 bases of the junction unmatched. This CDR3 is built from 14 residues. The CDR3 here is CASSILDRANEQFF. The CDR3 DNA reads TGTGCCAGCAGCATACTAGACAGGGCTAATGAGCAGTTCTTC.

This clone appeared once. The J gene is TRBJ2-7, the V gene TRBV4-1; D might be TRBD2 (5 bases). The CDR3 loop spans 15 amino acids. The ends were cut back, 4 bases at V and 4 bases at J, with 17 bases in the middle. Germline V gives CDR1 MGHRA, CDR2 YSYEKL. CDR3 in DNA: TGCGCCAGCAGCCGCCCGTTTGGGCGGAGGTACGAGCAGTACTTC. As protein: CASSRPFGRRYEQYF.

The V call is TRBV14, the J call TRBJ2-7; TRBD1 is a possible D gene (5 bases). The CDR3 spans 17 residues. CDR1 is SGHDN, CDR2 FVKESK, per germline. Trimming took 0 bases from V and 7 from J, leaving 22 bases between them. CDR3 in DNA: TGTGCCAGCAGCCAAGAATTACGTCTGGGGCGATATCGGGAGCAGTACTTC. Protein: CASSQELRLGRYREQYF.

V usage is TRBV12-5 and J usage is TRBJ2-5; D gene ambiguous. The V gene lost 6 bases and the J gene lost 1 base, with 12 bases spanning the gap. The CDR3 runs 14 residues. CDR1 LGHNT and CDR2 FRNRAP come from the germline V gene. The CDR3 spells CASGLTGFQETQYF. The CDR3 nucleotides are TGTGCTAGTGGACTGACTGGGTTCCAAGAGACCCAGTACTTC.

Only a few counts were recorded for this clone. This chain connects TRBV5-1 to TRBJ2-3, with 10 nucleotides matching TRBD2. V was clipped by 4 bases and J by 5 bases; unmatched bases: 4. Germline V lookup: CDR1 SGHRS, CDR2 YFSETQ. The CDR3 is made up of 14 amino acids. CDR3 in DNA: TGCGCCAGCAGCGGGGTAGCGGGAGGAGATACGCAGTATTTT. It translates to CASSGVAGGDTQYF.

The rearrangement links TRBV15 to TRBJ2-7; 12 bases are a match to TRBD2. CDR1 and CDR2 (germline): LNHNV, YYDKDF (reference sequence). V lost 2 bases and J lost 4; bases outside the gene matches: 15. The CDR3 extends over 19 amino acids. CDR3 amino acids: CATSRPLTPTSGSGYEQYF. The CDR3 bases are TGTGCCACCAGCAGACCGCTAACCCCGACTAGCGGGAGCGGGTACGAGCAGTACTTC.